A selection of T cell receptor beta chains follows, all from one sample in a study of shared clonotypes between healthy human individuals. Sequenced by immunoSEQ multiplex PCR; TCRdb stores in-frame clones only, minus some. Here the sample spans around 2.3 million clones, under 97% being singletons. The sequenced sample was naive CD4+ T cells sorted from blood. These receptors came from a man younger than 35 in good health. Each CDR3 is given with its conserved first and last residue. The D gene is left open where the match is weak. Clone size is shown for a subset of rows, as once, few, many or a class of expanded clone.

j_call d_call clone_size v_call cdr3_aa cdr3_nt
TRBJ1-2 TRBD1 - TRBV30 CAWSVQGGPSKEGGYTF TGTGCCTGGAGTGTACAAGGGGGCCCATCTAAAGAGGGTGGCTACACCTTC
TRBJ1-4 TRBD1 - TRBV5-6 CASSLRYSGQGATNEKLFF TGTGCCAGCAGCTTGAGGTATTCGGGACAGGGCGCAACTAATGAAAAACTGTTTTTT
TRBJ2-3 - - TRBV5-4 CASSLTSLLDTQYF TGTGCCAGCAGCCTGACTAGTTTACTGGATACGCAGTATTTT
TRBJ1-1 - - TRBV9 CASSVAPGLNTEAFF TGTGCCAGCAGCGTAGCTCCAGGCCTGAACACTGAAGCTTTCTTT
TRBJ2-5 - - TRBV18 CASSPQGRQAETQYF TGTGCCAGCTCACCACAGGGAAGGCAGGCGGAGACCCAGTACTTC
TRBJ2-7 - - TRBV5-1 CASSLAPTYEQYF TGCGCCAGCAGCTTGGCACCCACGTACGAGCAGTACTTC
TRBJ1-2 - - TRBV4-1 CASSQVGTGGDYGYTF TGCGCCAGCAGCCAAGTAGGTACCGGGGGAGATTATGGCTACACCTTC
TRBJ1-6 - - TRBV14 CASSLGSYNSPLHF TGTGCCAGCAGCCTAGGGTCCTATAATTCACCCCTCCACTTT
TRBJ2-7 - - TRBV5-1 CASSLTPQGYEQYF TGCGCCAGCAGCTTGACTCCTCAGGGCTACGAGCAGTACTTC
TRBJ2-2 TRBD1 - TRBV5-1 CASTGTEGTGELFF TGCGCCAGCACCGGGACAGAGGGAACCGGGGAGCTGTTTTTT
TRBJ2-6 - few TRBV25-1 CASSAPGDPSSGANVLTF TGTGCCAGCAGTGCGCCAGGGGATCCGAGCTCTGGGGCCAACGTCCTGACTTTC
TRBJ2-5 TRBD2 - TRBV5-1 CASSLVGGRGETQYF TGCGCCAGCAGCTTGGTTGGCGGGAGAGGGGAGACCCAGTACTTC
TRBJ1-2 - - TRBV7-2 CASSSQASGRGYTF TGTGCCAGCAGCTCACAGGCCTCCGGAAGGGGCTACACCTTC
TRBJ1-6 - - TRBV28 CASSWPGASPLHF TGTGCCAGCAGTTGGCCAGGGGCTTCACCCCTCCACTTT
TRBJ2-3 - - TRBV2 CASVLAGADTQYF TGTGCCAGCGTTTTGGCAGGGGCAGATACGCAGTATTTT
TRBJ1-2 - - TRBV6-1 CASSESRQGFGYTF TGTGCCAGCAGTGAGAGTCGGCAGGGGTTTGGCTACACCTTC
TRBJ2-2 - - TRBV7-9 CASSLVQGWNTGELFF TGTGCCAGCAGCTTAGTACAGGGTTGGAACACCGGGGAGCTGTTTTTT
TRBJ2-1 TRBD1 - TRBV5-1 CASSSDRGGEQFF TGCGCCAGCAGCTCGGACAGGGGAGGTGAGCAGTTCTTC
TRBJ1-2 - few TRBV19 CASSIGGYYGYTF TGTGCCAGTAGTATTGGGGGCTACTATGGCTACACCTTC
TRBJ2-1 TRBD2 - TRBV4-2 CASSPLLAGDEQFF TGTGCCAGCAGCCCCCTACTAGCGGGGGATGAGCAGTTCTTC
TRBJ1-2 TRBD1 - TRBV6-1 CASSPPGQGIYGYTF TGTGCCAGCAGTCCCCCGGGACAGGGGATCTATGGCTACACCTTC
TRBJ2-7 - - TRBV19 CASSVGLAYEQYF TGTGCCAGTAGTGTCGGGCTTGCCTACGAGCAGTACTTC
TRBJ2-1 - - TRBV2 CASSPRSANSYNEQFF TGTGCCAGCAGCCCTAGGAGCGCCAACTCTTACAATGAGCAGTTCTTC
TRBJ2-3 - - TRBV7-2 CASSLGRGDTQYF TGTGCCAGCAGCTTAGGGCGCGGAGATACGCAGTATTTT
TRBJ2-3 - - TRBV19 CASTDGGLPDTQYF TGTGCCAGTACTGACGGGGGCCTACCTGATACGCAGTATTTT
TRBJ1-6 - - TRBV18 CASSPRESVGNSPLHF TGTGCCAGCTCACCGCGGGAGTCGGTGGGGAATTCACCCCTCCACTTT
TRBJ2-1 - - TRBV11-2 CASSLEGTSYNEQFF TGTGCCAGCAGCTTAGAGGGGACTTCCTACAATGAGCAGTTCTTC
TRBJ1-2 TRBD1 - TRBV30 CAWSVLGQGEGYTF TGTGCCTGGAGTGTACTAGGACAGGGAGAAGGCTACACCTTC
TRBJ2-7 - - TRBV11-2 CASSLALADYEQYF TGTGCCAGCAGCTTAGCCCTAGCAGATTACGAGCAGTACTTC
TRBJ2-5 - - TRBV18 CASSRSGDSETQYF TGTGCCAGCTCACGGTCGGGGGATTCAGAGACCCAGTACTTC
TRBJ1-6 TRBD1 - TRBV27 CASSLGAGQGAIPLHF TGTGCCAGCAGTTTGGGGGCCGGACAGGGAGCCATACCCCTCCACTTT
TRBJ2-7 TRBD1 - TRBV19 CASSTTMGQGAYEQYF TGTGCCAGTAGTACTACGATGGGACAGGGGGCCTACGAGCAGTACTTC
TRBJ2-3 - - TRBV7-2 CASSVSRDTQYF TGTGCCAGCAGCGTCTCCAGGGATACGCAGTATTTT
TRBJ2-5 - - TRBV18 CASSPSRDLQYF TGTGCCAGCTCACCCTCACGGGACCTCCAATACTTC
TRBJ2-7 TRBD2 - TRBV7-9 CASSLGRGEPYEQYF TGTGCCAGCAGCTTAGGTCGGGGGGAGCCCTACGAGCAGTACTTC
TRBJ1-4 - - TRBV27 CASSLSWQGVGKLFF TGTGCCAGCAGTTTATCGTGGCAGGGTGTGGGAAAACTGTTTTTT
TRBJ1-2 - few TRBV2 CASSEGNPSQSNGYTF TGTGCCAGCAGTGAAGGTAACCCGTCCCAATCGAATGGCTACACCTTC
TRBJ2-5 - - TRBV10-3 CAISESRAIAGQETQYF TGTGCCATCAGTGAGTCTAGGGCTATAGCAGGGCAAGAGACCCAGTACTTC
TRBJ2-7 TRBD2 - TRBV2 CASRGTSGGYEQYF TGTGCCAGCAGGGGGACTAGCGGGGGCTACGAGCAGTACTTC
TRBJ1-2 - - TRBV10-3 CAITREGANYGYTF TGTGCCATCACCCGGGAAGGAGCTAACTATGGCTACACCTTC